The 14 T cell receptor beta chains below come from one sample, sequenced in a study of blood T cells in healthy people across ages. The authors ran a second PCR of 7 to 11 cycles using a sample-barcoded 5' primer and a J-beta primer mix. TCRdb recomputed calls from the 5' RACE reads with MiXCR, one row per CDR3 protein. The sample records 850,000 to 1,000,000 distinct CDR3 sequences, about 51% being singletons. The specimen sequenced was blood. The receptor set was obtained from a woman in her sixties in good health.

This clonotype showed up just a few times. The chain carries TRBV29-1 and TRBJ2-3, with D possibly matching TRBD1 (5 bases). CDR1 is SQVTM, CDR2 ANQGSEA, per germline. V lost 3 bases, J lost 4 bases, and 14 bases lay in between. This CDR3 has 14 amino acids. CDR3 sequence (DNA): TGCAGCGTTGAGGACAAGGGGTTGGCAGATACGCAGTATTTT. Translated: CSVEDKGLADTQYF.

Notes on this clonotype: A clone one base away is much larger, so this may be a read error. This sequence joins TRBV4-2 and TRBJ2-7; D perhaps matches TRBD2 (5 bases). The CDR3 has 14 residues. Germline assignment: CDR1 LGHNA and CDR2 YNFKEQ. V lost 3 bases to trimming and J lost 7 bases, with 16 bases between them. The CDR3 protein is CASSHPNAGNEQYF. The CDR3 DNA follows: TGTGCCAGCAGCCATCCTAACGCGGGCAATGAGCAGTACTTC.

The chain links TRBV5-5 to TRBJ2-7, with TRBD2 matching over 12 bases. Germline V gene lookup returns CDR1 SGHKS and CDR2 YYEKEE (reference sequence). Trimming at V came to 1 base and at J to 7 bases, leaving 0 bases not matched to a gene. This CDR3 region has 13 residues. In DNA form, the CDR3 reads TGTGCCAGCAGCTTGACTAGCGGGAGGGAGCAGTACTTC. The encoded protein is CASSLTSGREQYF. Together with reference TRBV5-5 and TRBJ2-7, the CDR3 gives the full variable domain: DAGVTQSPTHLIKTRGQQVTLRCSPISGHKSVSWYQQVLGQGPQFIFQYYEKEERGRGNFPDRFSARQFPNYSSELNVNALLLGDSALYLCASSLTSGREQYFGPGTRLTVT.

This chain connects TRBV20-1 to TRBJ2-5; 8 bases fit TRBD2. The CDR3 has 14 amino acids. Looked up from germline, CDR1 is DFQATT and CDR2 is SNEGSKA (reference sequence). The V and J ends lost 2 bases and 5 bases, in that order; junction bases with no gene match: 7. The CDR3 nucleotides are TGCAGTGCTAGAAGGGACACGGGAGGGGAGACCCAGTACTTC. This translates into CSARRDTGGETQYF.

The CDR3 is CASSSLLRSAEEQYF. The CDR3 DNA sequence: TGCGCCAGCAGCTCCCTACTCCGGTCTGCGGAAGAGCAGTACTTC. The chain employs TRBV5-1 and TRBJ2-7; D is unclear. Trimming took off 3 bases at V and 7 bases at J, with 20 bases between the two ends. Germline V CDR1 and CDR2: SGHRS, YFSETQ. The CDR3 totals 15 residues.

This clonotype has more than one count but fewer than ten. The chain is built from TRBV7-2 and TRBJ1-6; unclear D gene. V was pared by 0 bases and J by 4 bases, with 4 bases between. The CDR3 runs 14 residues. Germline V gene lookup returns CDR1 SGHTA and CDR2 FQGNSA. CDR3 in DNA: TGTGCCAGCAGCTTAGCCGGGTATAATTCACCCCTCCACTTT. Protein: CASSLAGYNSPLHF.

This clonotype was counted only a few times. The rearrangement links TRBV25-1 to TRBJ2-7; 7 bases line up with TRBD2. Germline trimming cut 8 bases from V and 2 bases from J; bases unmatched to any gene: 6. Germline CDR1 is MGHDK and CDR2 is SYGVNS. The CDR3 extends over 13 amino acids. The CDR3 protein is CASGEGGTYEQYF. The CDR3 coding sequence is TGTGCCAGCGGGGAGGGTGGGACCTACGAGCAGTACTTC.

This clonotype appeared a few times. As DNA, the CDR3 is TGTGCCAGCAGCGCCCCCGGTGCAGGGATATGGGAGACCCAGTACTTC. Residues: CASSAPGAGIWETQYF. This chain connects TRBV9 to TRBJ2-5; a weak D match, TRBD1 (5 bases). Trimming left V 3 bases short and J 5 bases short, with 20 bases between. The CDR3 runs 16 residues. In germline, CDR1 is SGDLS, CDR2 YYNGEE.

This clonotype was detected a few times. The CDR3 reads CASSINNYEQYF. In DNA form, the CDR3 reads TGCGCCAGCAGCATCAATAACTACGAGCAGTACTTC. This chain connects TRBV5-1 to TRBJ2-7; D call uncertain. The CDR3 totals 12 residues. Germline-derived CDR1 and CDR2 are SGHRS and YFSETQ. V was trimmed by 4 bases and J by 3 bases, leaving 8 bases between them.

The chain joins TRBV5-1 to TRBJ2-7; TRBD2 matches at 7 bases. The CDR3 runs 12 residues. Germline values: CDR1 SGHRS, CDR2 YFSETQ. With V trimmed by 5 bases and J by 3 bases, 2 bases remained unmatched. Here the CDR3 DNA reads TGCGCCAGCAGAGGACTAGACTACGAGCAGTACTTC. Its translation: CASRGLDYEQYF.

The V and J genes are TRBV18 and TRBJ1-4; 9 bases are a match to TRBD1. Unmatched junction bases numbered 4, after V lost 0 bases and J lost 8 bases. The CDR3 spans 15 residues. CDR1 is KGHSH, CDR2 LQKENI, per germline. CDR3 DNA: TGTGCCAGCTCACCACCGGGACAGGGAGGAGAAAAACTGTTTTTT. This gives the protein CASSPPGQGGEKLFF. Using reference TRBV18 and TRBJ1-4 for the parts outside the CDR3, the full variable domain is NAGVMQNPRHLVRRRGQEARLRCSPMKGHSHVYWYRQLPEEGLKFMVYLQKENIIDESGMPKERFSAEFPKEGPSILRIQQVVRGDSAAYFCASSPPGQGGEKLFFGSGTQLSVL.

The chain carries TRBV25-1 and TRBJ2-3, with D perhaps TRBD1 (7 bases). In germline, CDR1 is MGHDK, CDR2 SYGVNS. Trimming took off 3 bases at V and 9 bases at J, with 16 bases between the two ends. The CDR3 is 14 amino acids. CDR3 amino acids: CASSDGQGEVTQYF. The DNA for the CDR3 is TGTGCCAGCAGTGATGGCCAGGGGGAGGTGACGCAGTATTTT.

The J gene is TRBJ2-4, the V gene TRBV4-3; 8 bases are a match to TRBD2. The J call may be wrong; the DNA end is better matched by TRBJ2-7. This CDR3 has 16 residues. The germline gives CDR1 LGHNA, CDR2 YSLEER. This CDR3 is CASSQGSSGMGYEQYF. The CDR3 nucleotides read TGCGCCAGCAGCCAAGGAAGTAGCGGGATGGGCTACGAGCAGTACTTC.

A few counts support this clonotype. The V and J genes are TRBV6-5 and TRBJ2-7; a weak D match, TRBD2 (6 bases). Germline V gene data show CDR1 as MNHEY and CDR2 as SVGAGI. This CDR3 has 13 residues. Trimming pared 8 bases from V and 4 bases from J, leaving 15 bases between. CDR3 protein: CASAPGLTYEQYF. CDR3 in DNA: TGTGCCAGCGCCCCGGGACTTACTTACGAGCAGTACTTC.